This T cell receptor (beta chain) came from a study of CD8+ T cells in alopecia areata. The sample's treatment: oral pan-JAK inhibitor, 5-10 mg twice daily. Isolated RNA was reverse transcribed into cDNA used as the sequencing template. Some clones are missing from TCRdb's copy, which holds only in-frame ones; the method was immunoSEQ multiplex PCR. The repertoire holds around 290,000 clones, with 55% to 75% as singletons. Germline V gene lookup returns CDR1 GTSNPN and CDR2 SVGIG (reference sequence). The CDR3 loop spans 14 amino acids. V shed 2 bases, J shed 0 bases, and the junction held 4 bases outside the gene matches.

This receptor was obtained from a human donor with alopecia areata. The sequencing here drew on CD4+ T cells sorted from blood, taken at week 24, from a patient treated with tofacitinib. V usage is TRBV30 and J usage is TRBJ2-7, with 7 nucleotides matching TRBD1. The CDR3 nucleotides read TGTGCCTGGAGTAGGACAGGCCTCTCCTACGAGCAGTACTTC. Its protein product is CAWSRTGLSYEQYF.